The rows below give T cell receptor beta chains drawn from one sample of a study of CD8+ T cells in alopecia areata. Repertoires were generated with immunoSEQ multiplex PCR, while TCRdb's copy carries only in-frame clones and drops some. Among roughly 230,000 clones listed, 40% to 55% were seen once. Sample: CD4+ T cells sorted from blood, taken between weeks 36 and 40, from a patient treated with tofacitinib. Receptor source: a human donor with alopecia areata. The CDR3 runs from the conserved cysteine through the conserved F or W. Each record gives: D gene, J gene, V gene, clone size, CDR3 DNA, CDR3 protein. D genes are given only for firm matches. Rows may omit the clone size; those that give it use once, few, many or a size class.

NA	TRBJ2-7	TRBV28	many	TGTGCCAGCAGTTTATCCCCTCGGGGGCGGTACGAGCAGTACTTC	CASSLSPRGRYEQYF
NA	TRBJ2-7	TRBV7-2	few	TGTGCCAGCAGCCCCGACAGATACTCCTACGAGCAGTACTTC	CASSPDRYSYEQYF
TRBD2	TRBJ2-3	TRBV18	few	TGTGCCAGCTCACCGTCGCGTAGCGGGAGAGTGGCAGATACGCAGTATTTT	CASSPSRSGRVADTQYF
NA	TRBJ2-7	TRBV13	few	TGTGCCAGCAGCCCTCGTACCAGAAGAGAGCACGGGGCCTACGAGCAGTACTTC	CASSPRTRREHGAYEQYF
TRBD1	TRBJ2-1	TRBV9	NA	TGTGCCAGCAGCGGGACAGGATCCTCCTACAATGAGCAGTTCTTC	CASSGTGSSYNEQFF
TRBD2	TRBJ2-1	TRBV4-1	few	TGCGCCAGCAGCCAAGATCGGGGACTAGCGGGGCGCAATGGGAGGAATGAGCAGTTCTTC	CASSQDRGLAGRNGRNEQFF
NA	TRBJ2-5	TRBV30	once	TGTGCCTGGAGTCCCCTGGGTTGGGCCCGGGAGACCCAGTACTTC	CAWSPLGWARETQYF
NA	TRBJ2-3	TRBV7-9	few	TGTGCCAGCAGCTTAGATGGGGGCGCAGATACGCAGTATTTT	CASSLDGGADTQYF
TRBD1	TRBJ1-5	TRBV7-2	few	TGTGCCAGCAGCTCCGACAGGGGCAATCAGCCCCAGCATTTT	CASSSDRGNQPQHF
NA	TRBJ2-5	TRBV9	NA	TGTGCCAGCAGCGCCATCGGGACCGCTGGAGAGACCCAGTACTTC	CASSAIGTAGETQYF
TRBD2	TRBJ2-1	TRBV29-1	NA	TGCAGCGTTGTCGGGCGGGAGCGTCTGGGAAATGAGCAGTTCTTC	CSVVGRERLGNEQFF
TRBD2	TRBJ2-5	TRBV15	NA	TGTGCCACCAGCAGAGATCAGGCTACTAGCGTTCACTTC	CATSRDQATSVHF
TRBD1	TRBJ2-3	TRBV29-1	NA	TGCAGCGTTAGTCGGGACAGCTATCCAGATACGCAGTATTTT	CSVSRDSYPDTQYF
TRBD2	TRBJ2-7	TRBV5-1	few	TGCGCCAGCAGCTTGACTAGCGGGAGCTTCTACGAGCAGTACTTC	CASSLTSGSFYEQYF
NA	TRBJ1-2	TRBV23-1	few	TGCGCCAGCACTCTATCAGTTGGCTACACCTTC	CASTLSVGYTF
NA	TRBJ2-7	TRBV30	NA	TGTGCCTTGCTACAGAGCTCCTACGAGCAGTACTTC	CALLQSSYEQYF
NA	TRBJ2-1	TRBV29-1	NA	TGCAGCGCTGATATCACCAACAGGTTCAATGAGCAGTTCTTC	CSADITNRFNEQFF
NA	TRBJ2-5	TRBV19	NA	TGTGCCAGTAGTAAGTTGGCAGCCGGACGGGAGACCCAGTACTTC	CASSKLAAGRETQYF
TRBD2	TRBJ2-1	TRBV29-1	NA	TGCAGCGTGGATAGCGGGAGCCCCTCCTACAATGAGCAGTTCTTC	CSVDSGSPSYNEQFF
TRBD1	TRBJ2-7	TRBV27	NA	TGTGCCAGCAGCCTTACCGGGACAGGGTTCTCCTACGAGCAGTACTTC	CASSLTGTGFSYEQYF
TRBD2	TRBJ2-7	TRBV7-8	NA	TGTGCCAGCAATAACCCGGGGGGTACCTACGAGCAGTACTTC	CASNNPGGTYEQYF
TRBD2	TRBJ2-1	TRBV5-4	NA	TGTGCCAGCAAACTAGCGGGAGACAATGAGCAGTTCTTC	CASKLAGDNEQFF
NA	TRBJ1-1	TRBV23-1	NA	TGCGCCAGCAGTCATACGATGAACACTGAAGCTTTCTTT	CASSHTMNTEAFF
TRBD2	TRBJ2-7	TRBV7-3	NA	TGTGCCAGCAGCCCTAGAGCGGGATTAAGGAACGAGCAGTACTTC	CASSPRAGLRNEQYF
NA	TRBJ2-7	TRBV27	NA	TGTGCCAGCGGGCGACAGGATAACGAGCAGTACTTC	CASGRQDNEQYF
NA	TRBJ2-5	TRBV4-1	NA	TGCGCCAGCAGCCAAGAGGGGGGTGCTGCGCGGGAGACCCAGTACTTC	CASSQEGGAARETQYF
NA	TRBJ1-2	TRBV27	NA	TGTGCCAGCAGCCGTAAAGGGGGTAACTATGGCTACACCTTC	CASSRKGGNYGYTF
NA	TRBJ2-1	TRBV15	few	TGTGCCACCAGCAGAGGGGGAATCAATGAGCAGTTCTTC	CATSRGGINEQFF
NA	TRBJ2-7	TRBV5-1	NA	TGCGCCAGCAGCTCCGACATAAGATACAATGAGCAGTTTTTC	CASSSDIRYNEQFF
NA	TRBJ1-1	TRBV11-2	NA	TGTGCCAGCAGCCCCCGTCCAACCCTGAACACTGAAGCTTTCTTT	CASSPRPTLNTEAFF
TRBD1	TRBJ1-5	TRBV2	NA	TGTGCCGGGGGACAGGGCAATCAGCCCCAGCATTTT	CAGGQGNQPQHF
NA	TRBJ2-5	TRBV7-6	few	TGTGCCAGCAGCTCGCTCGAGCCGGGAGCTCATGAGACCCAGTACTTC	CASSSLEPGAHETQYF
NA	TRBJ1-5	TRBV7-9	few	TGTGCCAGCAGCGGAACAGGGTTGTCGAAGCATTTT	CASSGTGLSKHF
NA	TRBJ2-7	TRBV2	NA	TGTGCCAGCAGGGACGGCCCCTACGAGCAGTACTTC	CASRDGPYEQYF
TRBD2	TRBJ2-1	TRBV2	once	TGTGCCAGCAGGGCCCCGGGACTAGCGGGAGCGAATGAGCAGTTCTTC	CASRAPGLAGANEQFF
NA	TRBJ2-5	TRBV12-5	NA	TGTGCTAGTGGTTTTAAGGGGGGTGAGGTTCAAGAGACCCAGTACTTC	CASGFKGGEVQETQYF
NA	TRBJ2-5	TRBV5-1	NA	TGCGCCAGCAGCTTGGCACAGACTAGACAAGAGACCCAGTACTTC	CASSLAQTRQETQYF
TRBD2	TRBJ2-3	TRBV7-9	NA	TGTGCCAGCAGCCCCCCGGGACTAGCGGGAGGTGGTACGCAGTATTTT	CASSPPGLAGGGTQYF
NA	TRBJ2-7	TRBV2	NA	TGTGCCAGCAGTCGACTCCAGGAGTCCGAGCAGTACTTC	CASSRLQESEQYF
NA	TRBJ1-2	TRBV29-1	NA	TGCAGCGGTTGGGACGGCTCCTATGGCTACACCTTC	CSGWDGSYGYTF
TRBD2	TRBJ2-5	TRBV29-1	few	TGCAGCGTTGAATCTGGGACTAGGACTACAGAGACCCAGTACTTC	CSVESGTRTTETQYF
NA	TRBJ2-2	TRBV25-1	NA	TGTGCCAGCAGTGAGGACTTGGGTGGAGCCACCGGGGAGCTGTTTTTT	CASSEDLGGATGELFF
NA	TRBJ2-2	TRBV5-6	NA	TGTGCCAGCAGCCCAACGGGCCGGGAAGACACCGGGGAGCTGTTTTTT	CASSPTGREDTGELFF
NA	TRBJ2-7	TRBV29-1	NA	TGCAGCGTGGGAAGGGGATTCGAGCAGTACTTC	CSVGRGFEQYF
NA	TRBJ2-7	TRBV29-1	few	TGCAGCCCCCCGACGGAGCAGTACTTC	CSPPTEQYF
TRBD1	TRBJ2-3	TRBV18	NA	TGTGCCAGCTCTTTGACAGGGGGCGCGGATACGCAGTATTTT	CASSLTGGADTQYF
NA	TRBJ1-5	TRBV18	NA	TGTGCCAGCAGGACGGACAACAATCAGCCCCAGCATTTT	CASRTDNNQPQHF
TRBD2	TRBJ2-1	TRBV4-1	NA	TGCGCCAGCAGCCCTGGTAGCGGGAGTCGCAATGAGCAGTTCTTC	CASSPGSGSRNEQFF
TRBD2	TRBJ2-1	TRBV7-8	NA	TGTGCCAGCAGCCCCCGGGGGCTAGCGGGGAACAATGAGCAGTTCTTC	CASSPRGLAGNNEQFF
TRBD2	TRBJ2-7	TRBV27	NA	TGTGCCAGCAGTCCGCCAGCGGGATCGAACGAGCAGTACTTC	CASSPPAGSNEQYF
NA	TRBJ2-3	TRBV4-1	once	TGCGCCAGCAGCAATGGGGGATATCGCACAGATACGCAGTATTTT	CASSNGGYRTDTQYF
TRBD2	TRBJ2-3	TRBV27	NA	TGTGCCAGCAGTTTGGAACCGGGACTAGCGGGAGCGCCTCCAGATACGCAGTATTTT	CASSLEPGLAGAPPDTQYF
NA	TRBJ2-5	TRBV5-4	few	TGTGCCAGCAGCTTGGACCCAGGGCAAGAGACCCAGTACTTC	CASSLDPGQETQYF